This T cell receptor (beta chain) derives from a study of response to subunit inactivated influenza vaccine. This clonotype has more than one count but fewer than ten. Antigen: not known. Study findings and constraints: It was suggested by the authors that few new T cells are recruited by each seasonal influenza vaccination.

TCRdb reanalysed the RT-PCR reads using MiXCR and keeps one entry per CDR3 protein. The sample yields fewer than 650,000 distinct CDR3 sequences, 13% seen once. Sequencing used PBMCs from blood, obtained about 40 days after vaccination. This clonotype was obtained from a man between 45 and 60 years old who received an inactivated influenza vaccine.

CDR3 protein: CSVPLGAGSYNEQFF. The CDR3 region has the DNA TGCAGTGTTCCACTTGGGGCAGGCTCCTACAATGAGCAGTTCTTC. J is TRBJ2-1 and V is TRBV20-1, with D tentatively TRBD1 (5 bases). The V and J ends lost 7 bases and 0 bases respectively, with 16 bases between them. CDR1 and CDR2 from the germline V gene are DFQATT and SNEGSKA (reference sequence). This CDR3 is 15 amino acids long.